The 22 T cell receptor beta chains in this list originate from one sample, sequenced in a study of regulatory and conventional T cells in RAG deficiency. Here immunoSEQ multiplex PCR was the method, and the copy in TCRdb shows in-frame clones only, minus some. The sample contains roughly 30,000 clones, approximately 96% of which appear only once. The sorted conventional CD4+ T cells were CD25-low and CD127-high, with genomic DNA sequenced. These data also formed part of another study, on regulatory T cells. This second report adds: Amplification used 52 TRBV primers and 13 TRBJ primers.

The sequencing sample was made of CD25- CD4+ T cells sorted from blood. All receptors come from a human donor in good health.

V gene TRBV5-1 combines with J gene TRBJ2-1; D is perhaps TRBD2 (6 bases). Trimming took off 7 bases at V and 6 bases at J, with 17 bases between the two ends. The germline V gene has CDR1 SGHRS and CDR2 YFSETQ. This CDR3 has 14 amino acids. CDR3 amino acids: CASGIEGSGNEQFF. The CDR3 DNA follows: TGCGCCAGCGGAATAGAGGGTAGCGGCAATGAGCAGTTCTTC.

A single count supports this clone. The rearrangement links TRBV5-6 to TRBJ2-3; TRBD1 matches at 10 bases. The CDR3 is made up of 16 amino acids. Germline CDR1 reads SGHDT; CDR2 reads YYEEEE. The V segment lost 4 bases and the J segment 1 base; nucleotides outside the gene matches: 6. The chain's CDR3 is CASSQEGQGRTDTQYF. The CDR3 DNA reads as TGTGCCAGCAGCCAGGAGGGACAGGGGCGCACAGATACGCAGTATTTT.

V gene TRBV2 combines with J gene TRBJ2-3, with TRBD1 as a possible D gene (5 bases). CDR3 length equals 15 residues. Trimming removed 6 bases at V and 0 bases at J, with 13 bases between. Germline CDR1 SNHLY, CDR2 FYNNEI. CDR3 sequence reads: CASRRQKPSTDTQYF. Here the CDR3 DNA reads TGTGCCAGCAGAAGACAGAAACCTAGCACAGATACGCAGTATTTT.

The CDR3 nucleotides are TGCGCCAGCAGCTCATCCGGGAGAACTCCCTGGAACACTGAAGCTTTCTTT. It encodes CASSSSGRTPWNTEAFF. The chain has TRBV5-1 and TRBJ1-1; D call uncertain. Trimming cost V 3 bases and J 1 base, with 19 bases left between them. Germline V gene sequence: CDR1 SGHRS, CDR2 YFSETQ. The CDR3 length is 17 residues.

The chain uses TRBV5-1 and TRBJ1-1; 9 bases match TRBD1. CDR1 is SGHRS, CDR2 YFSETQ, per germline. J was trimmed by 1 base and V by 6 bases; bases with no gene match: 7. This CDR3 region has 15 residues. CDR3 residues: CASTELTGGNTEAFF. CDR3 DNA: TGCGCCAGCACCGAGTTGACAGGGGGGAACACTGAAGCTTTCTTT.

This rearrangement joins TRBV19 to TRBJ2-1; perhaps TRBD1 as D (5 bases). Trimming stripped 3 bases from V and 4 bases from J, with 10 bases between. This CDR3 has 14 amino acids. Germline V lookup: CDR1 LNHDA, CDR2 SQIVND (reference sequence). In nucleotides, the CDR3 is TGTGCCAGTAGTATCCTGGACACTTACAATGAGCAGTTCTTC. Translating gives CASSILDTYNEQFF. The variable domain in full, with the rest retrieved from reference TRBV19 and TRBJ2-1, is DGGITQSPKYLFRKEGQNVTLSCEQNLNHDAMYWYRQDPGQGLRLIYYSQIVNDFQKGDIAEGYSVSREKKESFPLTVTSAQKNPTAFYLCASSILDTYNEQFFGPGTRLTVL.

The gene calls are TRBV30 and TRBJ1-2; D call uncertain. The V gene lost 3 bases and the J gene lost 7 bases, with 18 bases spanning the gap. This CDR3 comprises 14 residues. CDR1 is GTSNPN, CDR2 SVGIG, per germline (reference sequence). The CDR3 region is CAWSPEATRGGYTF. In DNA form, the CDR3 reads TGTGCCTGGAGCCCAGAGGCCACCCGGGGTGGCTACACCTTC.

This clone was seen a single time. The V gene is TRBV9, the J gene TRBJ2-7; 9 nucleotides line up with TRBD2. The CDR3 is made up of 17 amino acids. In germline, CDR1 is SGDLS, CDR2 YYNGEE. Trimming removed 0 bases from V and 5 bases from J; junction bases left unmatched: 12. CDR3 sequence: CASSVGGTAGGPNEQYF. The DNA for the CDR3 is TGTGCCAGCAGCGTAGGGGGAACGGCGGGAGGGCCTAACGAGCAGTACTTC.

This clone appeared a single time. The chain is built from TRBV11-2 and TRBJ2-2; D is unresolved. V lost 1 base and J lost 1, with 10 bases in between. The CDR3 is made up of 16 amino acids. CDR1 SGHAT and CDR2 FQNNGV come from the germline V gene. The CDR3 sequence: CASSLGMRLNTGELFF. The CDR3 coding sequence is TGTGCCAGCAGCTTAGGAATGCGGCTGAACACCGGGGAGCTGTTTTTT.

CDR3: CASSLSTPTDTQYF. CDR3 nucleotide sequence: TGTGCCAGCAGCTTGAGCACTCCCACAGATACGCAGTATTTT. This sequence joins TRBV7-9 and TRBJ2-3; D unclear. In germline, CDR1 is SEHNR, CDR2 FQNEAQ (reference sequence). Trimming took off 3 bases at V and 2 bases at J, with 9 bases between the two ends. The CDR3 length is 14 residues. Based on the CDR3 plus reference TRBV7-9 and TRBJ2-3, the full variable domain is DTGVSQNPRHKITKRGQNVTFRCDPISEHNRLYWYRQTLGQGPEFLTYFQNEAQLEKSRLLSDRFSAERPKGSFSTLEIQRTEQGDSAMYLCASSLSTPTDTQYFGPGTRLTVL.

J is TRBJ1-1 and V is TRBV11-3; TRBD1 matches 7 bases. With 5 bases clipped from V and 6 bases from J, the junction kept 6 bases outside the gene matches. The germline V gene has CDR1 SGHNT and CDR2 YENEEA. The CDR3 extends over 13 amino acids. CDR3 region: CASSHRQGSEAFF. The CDR3 coding sequence is TGTGCCAGCAGCCACCGACAGGGTTCTGAAGCTTTCTTT.

This sequence joins TRBV7-8 and TRBJ2-3, with 8 bases matching TRBD1. V lost 2 bases and J lost 0; bases outside the gene matches: 1. CDR1 and CDR2 (germline): SGHVS, FQNEAQ. The CDR3 runs to 15 residues. As DNA, the CDR3 is TGTGCCAGCAGCTTACAGGGGGCTAGCACAGATACGCAGTATTTT. Amino acids: CASSLQGASTDTQYF.

The genes are TRBV7-9 and TRBJ1-4; D gene uncertain. Per the germline V gene, CDR1 is SEHNR and CDR2 is FQNEAQ (reference sequence). The CDR3 extends over 15 amino acids. V was pared by 6 bases and J by 10 bases, with 21 bases between. The CDR3 bases are TGTGCCAGCAGGCCCACCGGGGTCGTAGCCCGAAAACTGTTTTTT. This sequence encodes CASRPTGVVARKLFF.

The rearrangement links TRBV5-4 to TRBJ2-1; D gene ambiguous. Germline assignment: CDR1 SGHNT and CDR2 YYREEE (reference sequence). V was cut by 0 bases and J by 4 bases, with 5 bases left in between. The CDR3 runs 13 residues. DNA for the CDR3: TGTGCCAGCAGCTTGGTATCGTACAATGAGCAGTTCTTC. Amino acid sequence: CASSLVSYNEQFF.

This rearrangement joins TRBV18 to TRBJ1-2, with D tentatively TRBD1 (5 bases). Per the germline V gene, CDR1 is KGHSH and CDR2 is LQKENI. The CDR3 covers 15 residues. The ends were cut back, 2 bases at V and 8 bases at J, with 18 bases in the middle. The CDR3 region has the DNA TGTGCCAGCTCACCAGGTCGGGGGATCGAATACGGCTACACCTTC. The encoded protein is CASSPGRGIEYGYTF.

The gene calls are TRBV19 and TRBJ1-2, with 10 bases fitting TRBD1. This CDR3 spans 21 amino acids. Germline lookup yields CDR1 LNHDA and CDR2 SQIVND (reference sequence). The J segment lost 8 bases and the V segment lost 5 bases, leaving 29 bases of the junction unmatched. The CDR3 protein is CASSLSPASGTGVTQLRGYTF. The CDR3 nucleotides read TGTGCCAGTAGTCTCTCCCCAGCTTCCGGGACAGGGGTAACACAATTGCGCGGCTACACCTTC.

The chain has TRBV28 and TRBJ2-7; D ambiguous. The CDR3 totals 13 residues. V shed 6 bases and J shed 2 bases, with 11 bases lying between them. The germline V gene encodes CDR1 MDHEN and CDR2 SYDVKM. CDR3 sequence (DNA): TGTGCCAGCAGAACAACAGCAGCCTACGAGCAGTACTTC. This translates into CASRTTAAYEQYF.

The rearrangement links TRBV2 to TRBJ1-2, with 10 bases lining up with TRBD1. The CDR3 contains 15 residues. Losses at the gene ends were 6 bases for V and 4 bases for J; bases not matched to a gene: 8. CDR1 and CDR2 (germline): SNHLY, FYNNEI. In DNA form, the CDR3 reads TGTGCCAGCAGCCCTGACAGGGGGCGGATCTATGGCTACACCTTC. It specifies CASSPDRGRIYGYTF.

Here the CDR3 reads CASSRVGETTDTQYF. CDR3 DNA: TGTGCCAGCAGCCGGGTGGGAGAAACCACAGATACGCAGTATTTT. The V gene is TRBV5-6, the J gene TRBJ2-3, with D possibly TRBD2 on 5 matching bases. Germline V gives CDR1 SGHDT, CDR2 YYEEEE. Deletions cut 4 bases from V and 2 bases from J, with 14 bases between. CDR3 length: 15 residues.

The chain combines TRBV7-9 with TRBJ1-5, with D hard to call. Deletions cut 4 bases from V and 7 bases from J, with 8 bases between. The CDR3 loop spans 12 amino acids. Per germline, CDR1 SEHNR and CDR2 FQNEAQ (reference sequence). CDR3 sequence reads: CASSYAGQPQHF. The CDR3 DNA sequence: TGTGCCAGCAGCTACGCGGGGCAGCCCCAGCATTTT. Using reference TRBV7-9 and TRBJ1-5 for the parts outside the CDR3, the full variable domain is DTGVSQNPRHKITKRGQNVTFRCDPISEHNRLYWYRQTLGQGPEFLTYFQNEAQLEKSRLLSDRFSAERPKGSFSTLEIQRTEQGDSAMYLCASSYAGQPQHFGDGTRLSIL.

V is TRBV7-2 and J is TRBJ2-3, with D possibly being TRBD1 (6 bases). The CDR3 runs 14 residues. Looked up from germline, CDR1 is SGHTA and CDR2 is FQGNSA. Trimming removed 4 bases at V and 6 bases at J, with 14 bases between. The CDR3 reads CASSSPGVRDTQYF. DNA for the CDR3: TGTGCCAGCAGCTCTCCAGGGGTCAGGGATACGCAGTATTTT.

V usage is TRBV2 and J usage is TRBJ2-3, with no clear D. The CDR3 length is 15 residues. The germline CDR1 and CDR2 sequences are SNHLY and FYNNEI. Deletions cut 0 bases from V and 1 base from J, with 8 bases between. Here the CDR3 DNA reads TGTGCCAGCAGTGAAGCGCGGCTAGGCACAGATACGCAGTATTTT. Translation gives CASSEARLGTDTQYF.